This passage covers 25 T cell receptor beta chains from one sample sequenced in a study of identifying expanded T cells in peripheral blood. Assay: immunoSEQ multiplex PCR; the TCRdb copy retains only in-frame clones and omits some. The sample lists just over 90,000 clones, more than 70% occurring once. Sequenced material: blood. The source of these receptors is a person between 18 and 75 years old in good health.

The CDR3 region is CASSLAGYYEQYF. CDR3 nucleotides: TGCGCCAGCAGCTTGGCCGGATACTACGAGCAGTACTTC. This chain links TRBV5-1 with TRBJ2-7; D gene ambiguous. The germline gives CDR1 SGHRS, CDR2 YFSETQ. The ends were cut back, 0 bases at V and 3 bases at J, with 7 bases in the middle. The CDR3 has 13 amino acids.

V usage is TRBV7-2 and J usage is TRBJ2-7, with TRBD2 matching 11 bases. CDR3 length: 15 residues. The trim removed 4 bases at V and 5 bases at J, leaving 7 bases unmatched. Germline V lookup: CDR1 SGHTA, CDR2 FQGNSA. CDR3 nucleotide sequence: TGTGCCAGCAGCTGGCTACTAGCGGGAGCGAACGAGCAGTACTTC. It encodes CASSWLLAGANEQYF.

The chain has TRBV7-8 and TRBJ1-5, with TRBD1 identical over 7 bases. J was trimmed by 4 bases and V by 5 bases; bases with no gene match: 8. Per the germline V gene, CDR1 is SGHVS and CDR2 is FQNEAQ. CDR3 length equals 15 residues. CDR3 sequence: CASSIRTGGNQPQHF. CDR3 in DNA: TGTGCCAGCAGCATCCGGACAGGAGGTAATCAGCCCCAGCATTTT.

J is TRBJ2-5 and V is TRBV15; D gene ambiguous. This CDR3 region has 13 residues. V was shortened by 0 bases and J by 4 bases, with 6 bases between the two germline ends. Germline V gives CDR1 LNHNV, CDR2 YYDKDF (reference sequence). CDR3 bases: TGTGCCACCAGCAGAGATACGGGAGAGACCCAGTACTTC. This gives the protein CATSRDTGETQYF.

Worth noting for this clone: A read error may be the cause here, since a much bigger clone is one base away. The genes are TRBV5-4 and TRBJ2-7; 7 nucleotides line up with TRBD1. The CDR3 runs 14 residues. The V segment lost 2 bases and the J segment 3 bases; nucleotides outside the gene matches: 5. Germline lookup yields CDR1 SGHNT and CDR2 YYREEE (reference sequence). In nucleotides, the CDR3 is TGTGCCAGCAGCTTCACCGGGACAGTCTACGAGCAGTACTTC. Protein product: CASSFTGTVYEQYF.

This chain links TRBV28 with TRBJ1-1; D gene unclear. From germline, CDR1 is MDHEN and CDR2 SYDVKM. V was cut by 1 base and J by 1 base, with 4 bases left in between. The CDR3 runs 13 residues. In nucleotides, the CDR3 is TGTGCCAGCAGTTTATACAAGAACACTGAAGCTTTCTTT. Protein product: CASSLYKNTEAFF.

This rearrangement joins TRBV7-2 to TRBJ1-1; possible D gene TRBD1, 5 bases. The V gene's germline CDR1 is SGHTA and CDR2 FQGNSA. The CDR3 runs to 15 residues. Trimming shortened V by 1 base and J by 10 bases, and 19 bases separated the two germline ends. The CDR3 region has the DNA TGTGCCAGCAGCTTAGGTCCATGGCGGGGGGTCGGAGCTTTCTTT. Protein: CASSLGPWRGVGAFF. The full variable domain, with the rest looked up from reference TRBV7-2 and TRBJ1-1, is GAGVSQSPSNKVTEKGKDVELRCDPISGHTALYWYRQSLGQGLEFLIYFQGNSAPDKSGLPSDRFSAERTGGSVSTLTIQRTQQEDSAVYLCASSLGPWRGVGAFFGQGTRLTVV.

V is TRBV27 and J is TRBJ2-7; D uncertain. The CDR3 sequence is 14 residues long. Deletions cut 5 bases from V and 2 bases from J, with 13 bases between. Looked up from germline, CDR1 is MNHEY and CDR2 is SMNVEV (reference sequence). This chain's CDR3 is CASSPRFQAYEQYF. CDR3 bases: TGTGCCAGCAGTCCCCGGTTTCAAGCCTACGAGCAGTACTTC.

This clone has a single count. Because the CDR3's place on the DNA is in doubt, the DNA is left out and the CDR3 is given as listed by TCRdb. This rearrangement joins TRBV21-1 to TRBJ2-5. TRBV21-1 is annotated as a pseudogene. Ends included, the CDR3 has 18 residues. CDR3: CASSKEGGRVFGGGTQYF.

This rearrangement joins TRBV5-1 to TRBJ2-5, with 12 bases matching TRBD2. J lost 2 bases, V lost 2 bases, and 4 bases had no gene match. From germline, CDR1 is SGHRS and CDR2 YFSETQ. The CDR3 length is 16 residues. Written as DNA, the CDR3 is TGCGCCAGCAGCTTTGCTAGCGGGAGGGAACAAGAGACCCAGTACTTC. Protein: CASSFASGREQETQYF.

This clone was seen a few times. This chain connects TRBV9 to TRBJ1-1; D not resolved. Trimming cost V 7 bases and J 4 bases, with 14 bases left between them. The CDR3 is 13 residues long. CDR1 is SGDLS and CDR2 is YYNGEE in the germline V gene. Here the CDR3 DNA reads TGTGCCAGCGGCGCTGCATATGGCACTGAAGCTTTCTTT. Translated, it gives CASGAAYGTEAFF.

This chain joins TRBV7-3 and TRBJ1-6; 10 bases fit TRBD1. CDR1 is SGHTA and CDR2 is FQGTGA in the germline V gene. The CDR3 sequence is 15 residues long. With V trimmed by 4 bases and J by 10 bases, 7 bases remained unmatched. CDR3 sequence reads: CASSSRGTGESPLHF. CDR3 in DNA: TGTGCCAGCAGCTCAAGGGGGACAGGGGAATCACCCCTCCACTTT.

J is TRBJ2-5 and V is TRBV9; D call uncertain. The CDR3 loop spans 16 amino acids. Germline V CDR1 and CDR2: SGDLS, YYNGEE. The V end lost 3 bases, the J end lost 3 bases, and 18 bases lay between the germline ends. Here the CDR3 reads CASSAHIDRPKETQYF. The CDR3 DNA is TGTGCCAGCAGCGCCCACATCGACCGCCCGAAAGAGACCCAGTACTTC.

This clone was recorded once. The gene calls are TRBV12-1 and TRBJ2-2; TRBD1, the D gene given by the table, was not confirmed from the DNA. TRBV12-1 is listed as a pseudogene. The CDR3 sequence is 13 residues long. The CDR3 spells CATSDRKDGELFF. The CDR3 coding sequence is TGTGCCACGTCGGACAGGAAAGACGGGGAGCTGTTTTTT.

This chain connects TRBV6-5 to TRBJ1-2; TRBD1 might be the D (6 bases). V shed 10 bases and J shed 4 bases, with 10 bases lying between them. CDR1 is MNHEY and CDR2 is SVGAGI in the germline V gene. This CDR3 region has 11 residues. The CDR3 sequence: CATRGVYGYTF. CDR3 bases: TGTGCCACCAGGGGCGTCTATGGCTACACCTTC.

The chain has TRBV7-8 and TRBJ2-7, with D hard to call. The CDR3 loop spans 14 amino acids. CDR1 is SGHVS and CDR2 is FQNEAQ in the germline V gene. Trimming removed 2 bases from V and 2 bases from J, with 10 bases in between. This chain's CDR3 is CASSLMGRPYEQYF. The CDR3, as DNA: TGTGCCAGCAGCTTAATGGGCAGACCCTACGAGCAGTACTTC.

The CDR3 spells CATSQDNHNEQFF. The CDR3 nucleotides read TGTGCCACCTCACAGGACAACCACAATGAGCAGTTCTTC. This chain joins TRBV6-4 and TRBJ2-1; D may be TRBD1 (5 bases). Germline assignment: CDR1 MRHNA and CDR2 SNTAGT. The CDR3 totals 13 residues. Trimming shortened V by 10 bases and J by 5 bases, and 15 bases separated the two germline ends.

In DNA, the CDR3 is TGCGCCAGCAGTGATGGTGGACTAGCGGGAGGTACAGATACGCAGTATTTT. Translating gives CASSDGGLAGGTDTQYF. The chain is built from TRBV10-1 and TRBJ2-3, with 14 bases aligning to TRBD2. The CDR3 length is 17 residues. V lost 3 bases to trimming and J lost 3 bases; unmatched junction nucleotides: 5. Germline V lookup: CDR1 WNHNN, CDR2 SYGVQD (reference sequence).

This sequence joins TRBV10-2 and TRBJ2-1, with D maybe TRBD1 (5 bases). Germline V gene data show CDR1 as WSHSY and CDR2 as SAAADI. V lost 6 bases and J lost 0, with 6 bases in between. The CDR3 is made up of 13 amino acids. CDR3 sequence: CASRDTSYNEQFF. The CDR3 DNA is TGCGCCAGCAGGGACACCTCCTACAATGAGCAGTTCTTC.

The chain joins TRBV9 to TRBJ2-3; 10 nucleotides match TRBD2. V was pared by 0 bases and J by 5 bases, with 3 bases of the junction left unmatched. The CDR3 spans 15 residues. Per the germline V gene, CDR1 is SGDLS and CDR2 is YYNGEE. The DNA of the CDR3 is TGTGCCAGCAGCGTAGGGCTAGCGGGAGTAGATACGCAGTATTTT. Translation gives CASSVGLAGVDTQYF.

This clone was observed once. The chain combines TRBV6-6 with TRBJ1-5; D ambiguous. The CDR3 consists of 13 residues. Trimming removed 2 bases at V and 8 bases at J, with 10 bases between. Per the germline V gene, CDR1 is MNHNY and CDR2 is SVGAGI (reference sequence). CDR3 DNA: TGTGCCAGCAGTTACGCTCGAAGGGAGCCCCAGCATTTT. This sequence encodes CASSYARREPQHF.

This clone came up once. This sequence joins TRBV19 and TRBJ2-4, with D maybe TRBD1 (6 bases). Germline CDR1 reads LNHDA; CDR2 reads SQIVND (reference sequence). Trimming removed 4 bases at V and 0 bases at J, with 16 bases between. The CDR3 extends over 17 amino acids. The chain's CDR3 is CASSRTTGGSAKNIQYF. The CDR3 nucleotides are TGTGCCAGTAGTAGGACGACAGGAGGATCAGCCAAAAACATTCAGTACTTC.

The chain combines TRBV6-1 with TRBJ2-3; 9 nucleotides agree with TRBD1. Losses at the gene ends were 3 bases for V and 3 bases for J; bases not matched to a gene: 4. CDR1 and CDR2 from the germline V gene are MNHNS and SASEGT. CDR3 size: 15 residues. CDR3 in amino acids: CASSEDRGGTDTQYF. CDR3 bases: TGTGCCAGCAGTGAGGACAGGGGTGGGACAGATACGCAGTATTTT.

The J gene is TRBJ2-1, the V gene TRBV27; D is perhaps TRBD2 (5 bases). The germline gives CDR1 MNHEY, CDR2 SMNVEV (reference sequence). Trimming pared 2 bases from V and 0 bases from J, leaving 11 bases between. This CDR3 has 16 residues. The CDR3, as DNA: TGTGCCAGCAGTTTAGAGGGCGGGCTCTCCTACAATGAGCAGTTCTTC. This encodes CASSLEGGLSYNEQFF.

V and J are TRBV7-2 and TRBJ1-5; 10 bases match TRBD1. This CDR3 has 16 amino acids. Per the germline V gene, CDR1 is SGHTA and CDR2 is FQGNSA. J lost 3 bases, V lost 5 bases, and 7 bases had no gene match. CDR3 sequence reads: CASSPRTGGNNQPQHF. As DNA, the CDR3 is TGTGCCAGCAGCCCCCGGACAGGGGGTAACAATCAGCCCCAGCATTTT.